This T cell receptor (beta chain) was captured by sequencing in a study of T-cell reconstitution after alpha-beta-depleted transplantation in children. General study points: Fresh T-cell production supplied most of the T-cell counts and diversity seen one year after transplant.

The ends were cut back, 5 bases at V and 3 bases at J, with 15 bases in the middle. This CDR3 spans 15 amino acids. The germline V gene has CDR1 SGHTA and CDR2 FQGTGA. Preparation of the TCRbeta library was carried out with unique molecular identifiers. Each CDR3 protein gets one entry after TCRdb re-called the PCR reads with MiXCR. The table records under 300,000 distinct CDR3 sequences, under 14% of them present only once. At least ten counts were recorded for this clonotype. Its antigen is currently unknown. This specimen was peripheral blood, taken 180 days after TCRalphabeta/CD19-depleted stem cell transplant. The clonotype was recovered from a male patient aged 2-15 years who had a stem cell transplant for chronic granulomatous disease, so the T cells may come from the graft donor. This chain joins TRBV7-3 and TRBJ2-3; tentative D call: TRBD1 (6 bases). CDR3 residues: CASSPTGSRTDTQYF. CDR3 sequence (DNA): TGTGCCAGCAGCCCAACAGGGTCAAGGACAGATACGCAGTATTTT.